This T cell receptor beta chain emerged from a study of post-analysis software for immune sequencing data. Study background: Some patients lacked subtype; others had relapsing-remitting, secondary progressive or progressive-relapsing disease.

Concerning this clonotype: Its antigen is currently unknown.

This CDR3 has 15 residues. V lost 1 base, J lost 6 bases, and 14 bases lay in between. Germline V gives CDR1 LGHNA, CDR2 YNFKEQ. Whole-study results and caveats: When patients were compared with controls, four or five TRBV segments were more frequent, TRBV5-6, TRBV5-1 and TRBV20-1 among them.

Unique molecular identifiers were present in the TCR beta cDNA libraries. With roughly 0.95 to 11 million T cells as the source, some 500,000 cDNA molecules resulted. Using its own MiXCR run on the PCR reads, TCRdb lists one record per CDR3 protein. Here the sample spans roughly 670,000 distinct CDR3 sequences, approximately 59% being singletons. This TCR was sampled from a girl aged 2-15 years with multiple sclerosis. The material sequenced was blood. This sequence joins TRBV4-2 and TRBJ2-3; the D gene could be TRBD1 or TRBD2 (6 bases each). The CDR3 protein is CASSQVEGVGDTQYF. The CDR3, as DNA: TGTGCCAGCAGCCAAGTGGAGGGGGTCGGGGATACGCAGTATTTT.